The rows below give T cell receptor beta chains drawn from one sample of a study of cytomegalovirus exposure and HLA in healthy donors. TCRdb keeps only in-frame clones here, not all; method: immunoSEQ multiplex PCR. Among about 43,000 clones listed, about 60% were seen once. The sample was PBMCs. Every receptor here comes from a human donor in good health. The CDR3 runs from the conserved cysteine through the conserved F or W. The D gene is left open where the match is weak. Expanded clones get a size class; other rows say once, few or many, or leave the size out.

DNA: TGTGCCAGTAGGAGGGGGCTTGACTATGGCTACACCTTC
CDR3: CASRRGLDYGYTF
size: NA
J: TRBJ1-2
D: TRBD1
length: 13
V: TRBV19

DNA: TGCAGCGTTATAACGGGAGCAGGCTGGAGCTATGGCTACACCTTC
CDR3: CSVITGAGWSYGYTF
size: NA
J: TRBJ1-2
D: NA
length: 15
V: TRBV29-1

DNA: TGTGCTAGTGGCACCGGGACTAGCGGGGGGGCGCACGAGCAGTACTTC
CDR3: CASGTGTSGGAHEQYF
size: few
J: TRBJ2-7
D: TRBD2
length: 16
V: TRBV12-5

DNA: TGTGCCAGCAGCGCCCTACCCGGGACAACTTTAGGACGAAGCTATGGCTACACCTTC
CDR3: CASSALPGTTLGRSYGYTF
size: NA
J: TRBJ1-2
D: NA
length: 19
V: TRBV7-2

DNA: TGTGCCAGCAGTCCCGACAGGTTAGCAATCCAGCCCCAGCATTTT
CDR3: CASSPDRLAIQPQHF
size: few
J: TRBJ1-5
D: NA
length: 15
V: TRBV28

DNA: TGTGCCAGCAGCCAGGGGGGTACTGAAGCTTTCTTT
CDR3: CASSQGGTEAFF
size: NA
J: TRBJ1-1
D: TRBD1
length: 12
V: TRBV7-3

DNA: TGTGCCAGTTCTGGGGGACAGGGGGCGTTATCTCTGTTTTTT
CDR3: CASSGGQGALSLFF
size: NA
J: TRBJ1-4
D: TRBD1
length: 14
V: TRBV28

DNA: TGCAGTGCTAGGGGGACAGGGTTGGCTTTCTTT
CDR3: CSARGTGLAFF
size: NA
J: TRBJ1-1
D: TRBD1
length: 11
V: TRBV20-1

DNA: TGTGCCAGCAGCTTCCAGGGGAGCAATCAGCCCCAGCATTTT
CDR3: CASSFQGSNQPQHF
size: NA
J: TRBJ1-5
D: NA
length: 14
V: TRBV5-6

DNA: TGCGCCAGCAGTGAGTCGTCAGGGAAATCCTACGAGCAGTACTTC
CDR3: CASSESSGKSYEQYF
size: NA
J: TRBJ2-7
D: NA
length: 15
V: TRBV10-2

DNA: TGTGCCAGCAGCTTCTTAGGGGGCACTGAAGCTTTCTTT
CDR3: CASSFLGGTEAFF
size: NA
J: TRBJ1-1
D: NA
length: 13
V: TRBV2

DNA: TGTGCCAGCAGCAGGGACAGGGGGCGGACCTATGGCTACACCTTC
CDR3: CASSRDRGRTYGYTF
size: once
J: TRBJ1-2
D: TRBD1
length: 15
V: TRBV7-3

DNA: TGTGCCAGCAGCCAGGGCCATATGAGCTCTGGAAACACCATATATTTT
CDR3: CASSQGHMSSGNTIYF
size: NA
J: TRBJ1-3
D: NA
length: 16
V: TRBV4-2

DNA: TGTGCCAGCAGCTTAAGGGGGGGTTCGAGGAACACCGGGGAGCTGTTTTTT
CDR3: CASSLRGGSRNTGELFF
size: NA
J: TRBJ2-2
D: NA
length: 17
V: TRBV7-8

DNA: TGTGCCAGCAGTCAGATTCGGACGGGGGGCGGAGTTGTTATTCAGCCCCAGCATTTT
CDR3: CASSQIRTGGGVVIQPQHF
size: NA
J: TRBJ1-5
D: NA
length: 19
V: TRBV2

DNA: TGCGCCAGCAGCCGGGACAGGGAAAAACTGTTTTTT
CDR3: CASSRDREKLFF
size: NA
J: TRBJ1-4
D: TRBD1
length: 12
V: TRBV10-1

DNA: TGTGCCATCGGCCGCGGCACCGGGGAGCTGTTTTTT
CDR3: CAIGRGTGELFF
size: few
J: TRBJ2-2
D: NA
length: 12
V: TRBV10-3

DNA: TGCGCCAGCGCTGTATCGGGTGGAAACACCATATATTTT
CDR3: CASAVSGGNTIYF
size: once
J: TRBJ1-3
D: NA
length: 13
V: TRBV5-1